This T cell receptor (beta chain) comes out of a study of T cell clones after liver transplantation. Libraries were prepared by immunoSEQ multiplex PCR; TCRdb keeps only in-frame clonotypes and omits some of them. Found here are around 18,000 clones, more than 80% of them singletons; the top ten hold 10% to 15%. The V end was cut by 5 bases, the J end by 5 bases, with 10 bases between. The CDR3 sequence is 13 residues long. Looked up from germline, CDR1 is SEHNR and CDR2 is FQNEAQ (reference sequence). Sample: CD8+ T cells from blood, taken almost 47 months after liver transplant. The V call is TRBV7-9, the J call TRBJ2-1; no clear D gene. The sequence was obtained from a human patient who received a liver transplant. Some T cells may possibly be graft donor cells. The CDR3 protein is CASSPRLDNEQFF. The DNA for the CDR3 is TGTGCCAGCAGCCCCCGGCTGGACAATGAGCAGTTCTTC.